Presented here are 13 T cell receptor beta chains from one specimen sequenced in a study of PD-L1 blockade in urothelial cancer (dated by TCRdb to about 2017). The protocol used for the library was the immunoSEQ multiplex PCR assay. TCRdb retrieved this table from immuneACCESS and kept in-frame rearrangements only. Not all clones are present; in checked studies, unresolved V genes account for under half, and no reason is known for the remainder. The sample table holds roughly 120,000 clones, of which approximately 90% were seen once. 3% to 4% of the sample lies in the top ten. In the paper's terms, the time point label means: peripheral blood 6 weeks after treatment start. The sample here was PBMCs, taken around atezolizumab (anti-PD-L1) treatment. The source of these receptors is a man aged 55 to 69 with urothelial cancer.

The table lists this clone with a count of one. The V and J genes are TRBV30 and TRBJ2-4; 8 bases map to TRBD2. CDR3 size: 14 residues. The junction had 7 bases not matched to a gene; V was cut back by 6 bases and J by 3 bases. Looked up from germline, CDR1 is GTSNPN and CDR2 is SVGIG (reference sequence). The CDR3 coding sequence is TGTGCCTGCGGGGGCGGGACTAGCAAAAACATTCAGTACTTC. Protein product: CACGGGTSKNIQYF. The whole variable domain, filled in from reference TRBV30 and TRBJ2-4, reads SQTIHQWPATLVQPVGSPLSLECTVEGTSNPNLYWYRQAAGRGLQLLFYSVGIGQISSEVPQNLSASRPQDRQFILSSKKLLLSDSGFYLCACGGGTSKNIQYFGAGTRLSVL.

The rearrangement joins TRBV5-5 to TRBJ2-1; 9 nucleotides align to TRBD1. With 0 bases clipped from V and 3 bases from J, the junction kept 1 base outside the gene matches. CDR3 length: 15 amino acids. Germline CDR1 SGHKS, CDR2 YYEKEE (reference sequence). CDR3 sequence reads: CASSLDRGLYNEQFF. CDR3 nucleotides: TGTGCCAGCAGCTTGGACAGGGGGCTCTACAATGAGCAGTTCTTC.

This clone was counted between two and nine times. The chain employs TRBV4-1 and TRBJ1-2; D gene uncertain. Germline CDR1 is MGHRA and CDR2 is YSYEKL. CDR3 length: 13 residues. With 4 bases removed from V and 8 bases from J, the gap between germline ends came to 14 bases. The CDR3 DNA follows: TGCGCCAGCAGCCCCATCGAAAGCGGCGGCTACACCTTC. Translation: CASSPIESGGYTF.

The chain uses TRBV12-2 and TRBJ2-1; TRBD1 is the table's D call, not checked against the DNA. TRBV12-2 is a pseudogene locus. The CDR3 extends over 21 amino acids. For the CDR3, the DNA is TGTGCAAGTCGCCCGCTCTCCAGGGTGTGTGCAGGGGCTCGCAAATACAATGAGCAGTTCTTC. This gives the protein CASRPLSRVCAGARKYNEQFF.

The chain couples TRBV7-2 to TRBJ1-3; D may be TRBD1 (5 bases). The germline V gene encodes CDR1 SGHTA and CDR2 FQGNSA. Trimming removed 2 bases at V and 2 bases at J, with 10 bases between. The CDR3 has 15 residues. The CDR3 spells CASSLTPGAGNTIYF. CDR3 nucleotides: TGTGCCAGCAGCTTAACCCCGGGGGCTGGAAACACCATATATTTT.

CDR3 sequence reads: CASSGGTTDTQYF. CDR3 bases: TGTGCCAGCTCAGGAGGGACCACAGATACGCAGTATTTT. The chain is built from TRBV18 and TRBJ2-3; perhaps TRBD2 as D (6 bases). V was pared by 5 bases and J by 2 bases, with 8 bases between. In germline, CDR1 is KGHSH, CDR2 LQKENI. The length of the CDR3 is 13 residues.

The V call is TRBV7-8, the J call TRBJ1-1; TRBD1 might be the D (6 bases). V was trimmed by 5 bases and J by 1 base, leaving 8 bases between them. Looked up from germline, CDR1 is SGHVS and CDR2 is FQNEAQ. This CDR3 has 13 residues. The CDR3 DNA reads as TGTGCCAGCAGCCCGACAGGGAACACTGAAGCTTTCTTT. Translated, it gives CASSPTGNTEAFF.

This chain uses TRBV29-1 with TRBJ2-7; 7 bases fit TRBD1. Germline values: CDR1 SQVTM, CDR2 ANQGSEA. The CDR3 totals 11 residues. J gave up 2 bases and V 7 bases, and 2 bases lay outside the gene matches. In DNA form, the CDR3 reads TGCAGCGCCGGGACAGCCTACGAGCAGTACTTC. Encoded protein: CSAGTAYEQYF.

CDR3 protein: CASRTITGYGYTF. For the CDR3, the DNA is TGTGCCAGCAGGACCATTACAGGGTATGGCTACACCTTC. The rearrangement links TRBV6-6 to TRBJ1-2, with a weak D call TRBD1 (6 bases). This CDR3 comprises 13 residues. V lost 6 bases, J lost 5 bases, and 13 bases lay in between. Germline V gene data show CDR1 as MNHNY and CDR2 as SVGAGI (reference sequence).

The chain links TRBV9 to TRBJ2-5; 7 bases map to TRBD1. V lost 3 bases to trimming and J lost 2 bases; unmatched junction nucleotides: 4. This CDR3 has 14 residues. CDR1 is SGDLS, CDR2 YYNGEE, per germline. The CDR3 nucleotides read TGTGCCAGCAGCGGACAGGGTGGACAAGAGACCCAGTACTTC. Translation gives CASSGQGGQETQYF.

The gene calls are TRBV7-7 and TRBJ2-3; 8 nucleotides align to TRBD2. Germline V gene sequence: CDR1 SSHAT, CDR2 FNYEAQ (reference sequence). V lost 5 bases, J lost 1 base, and 2 bases stayed unmatched. The CDR3 contains 14 residues. The CDR3 DNA sequence: TGTGCCAGCAGCCCGGGGGGGGGCACAGATACGCAGTATTTT. Protein: CASSPGGGTDTQYF. The complete variable domain, with remaining parts taken from reference TRBV7-7 and TRBJ2-3, reads GAGVSQSPRYKVTKRGQDVTLRCDPISSHATLYWYQQALGQGPEFLTYFNYEAQPDKSGLPSDRFSAERPEGSISTLTIQRTEQRDSAMYRCASSPGGGTDTQYFGPGTRLTVL.

The chain couples TRBV19 to TRBJ2-1, with a tentative D call TRBD1 (5 bases). The germline gives CDR1 LNHDA, CDR2 SQIVND (reference sequence). The CDR3 spans 13 residues. V was cut by 3 bases and J by 10 bases, with 13 bases left in between. CDR3 sequence reads: CASSIVRAGEQFF. In DNA form, the CDR3 reads TGTGCCAGTAGTATTGTGCGTGCAGGGGAGCAGTTCTTC.

The rearrangement joins TRBV27 to TRBJ1-4, with a possible D match to TRBD1 (6 bases). Trimming removed 5 bases from V and 3 bases from J, with 13 bases in between. This CDR3 is 15 amino acids long. Per germline, CDR1 MNHEY and CDR2 SMNVEV (reference sequence). This chain's CDR3 is CASSPRQVPNEKLFF. CDR3 in DNA: TGTGCCAGCAGTCCTAGACAGGTCCCTAATGAAAAACTGTTTTTT.